The 22 T cell receptor beta chains below were found in one sample sequenced in a study of PD-1 blockade in classical Hodgkin lymphoma. Documented time point: cycle 4 day 1 (C4D1), after more than five weeks of nivolumab. Brentuximab vedotin exposure varied among the patients, all of whom had relapsed after autologous stem cell transplantation. Magnetic negative selection was used to purify CD4+ T cells from PBMCs that had been thawed. Sequencing used immunoSEQ multiplex PCR; TCRdb keeps in-frame clones, though not all of them. The sample has roughly 30,000 clones, more than 60% seen once. Sequencing used CD4+ T cells from blood, obtained before the fourth cycle of nivolumab. These receptors all stem from a human donor with classical Hodgkin lymphoma.

The CDR3 region is CASSLGYNEQFF. CDR3 nucleotide sequence: TGTGCCAGCTCACTGGGGTACAATGAGCAGTTCTTC. This chain joins TRBV18 and TRBJ2-1; no clear D gene. The germline V gene encodes CDR1 KGHSH and CDR2 LQKENI. Trimming cost V 4 bases and J 4 bases, with 5 bases left between them. This CDR3 region has 12 residues.

The chain recombines TRBV5-4 with TRBJ1-1, with 8 nucleotides matching TRBD1. Germline lookup yields CDR1 SGHNT and CDR2 YYREEE (reference sequence). The CDR3 has 13 amino acids. With V trimmed by 1 base and J by 6 bases, 2 bases remained unmatched. In nucleotides, the CDR3 is TGTGCCAGCAGCTTGACAGGGGGTTCTGAAGCTTTCTTT. Its translation is CASSLTGGSEAFF. Full variable domain (missing parts from reference TRBV5-4 and TRBJ1-1): ETGVTQSPTHLIKTRGQQVTLRCSSQSGHNTVSWYQQALGQGPQFIFQYYREEENGRGNFPPRFSGLQFPNYSSELNVNALELDDSALYLCASSLTGGSEAFFGQGTRLTVV.

V gene TRBV7-9 combines with J gene TRBJ1-6, with a possible D match to TRBD1 (5 bases). The CDR3 runs to 15 residues. In germline, CDR1 is SEHNR, CDR2 FQNEAQ (reference sequence). The V end lost 2 bases, the J end lost 7 bases, and 12 bases lay between the germline ends. The CDR3 sequence is CASSLSSQGNSPLHF. The CDR3 region has the DNA TGTGCCAGCAGCTTATCTAGCCAGGGCAATTCACCCCTCCACTTT.

The chain employs TRBV9 and TRBJ1-1; D is unresolved. The CDR3 totals 13 residues. The germline CDR1 and CDR2 sequences are SGDLS and YYNGEE. Trimming removed 4 bases from V and 3 bases from J, with 10 bases in between. The CDR3 nucleotides are TGTGCCAGCAGCTCAGACACGGACACTGAAGCTTTCTTT. Translating gives CASSSDTDTEAFF. The full variable domain, rest sourced from reference TRBV9 and TRBJ1-1, is DSGVTQTPKHLITATGQRVTLRCSPRSGDLSVYWYQQSLDQGLQFLIQYYNGEERAKGNILERFSAQQFPDLHSELNLSSLELGDSALYFCASSSDTDTEAFFGQGTRLTVV.

This chain uses TRBV6-5 with TRBJ1-3; D uncertain. Germline V CDR1 and CDR2: MNHEY, SVGAGI. The CDR3 covers 15 residues. The V end lost 4 bases, the J end lost 0 bases, and 10 bases lay between the germline ends. CDR3 coding DNA: TGTGCCAGCAGTTCCGGTCCCAACTCTGGAAACACCATATATTTT. It encodes CASSSGPNSGNTIYF.

The V call is TRBV4-2, the J call TRBJ2-4; TRBD1 might be the D (5 bases). The CDR3 loop spans 16 amino acids. Germline assignment: CDR1 LGHNA and CDR2 YNFKEQ. Trimming stripped 0 bases from V and 0 bases from J, with 9 bases between. The DNA for the CDR3 is TGTGCCAGCAGCCAAGATGTTAGGGGAGCCAAAAACATTCAGTACTTC. This encodes CASSQDVRGAKNIQYF.

The chain recombines TRBV7-6 with TRBJ2-5; 8 nucleotides match TRBD2. V shed 0 bases, J shed 1 base, and the junction held 4 bases outside the gene matches. Germline assignment: CDR1 SGHVS and CDR2 FNYEAQ. The CDR3 contains 16 residues. CDR3 DNA: TGTGCCAGCAGCTTAGCCCTAGCGGGCGCCCAAGAGACCCAGTACTTC. This translates into CASSLALAGAQETQYF.

V gene TRBV25-1 combines with J gene TRBJ2-5; D is undetermined. V was trimmed by 3 bases and J by 1 base, leaving 15 bases between them. CDR3 length equals 16 residues. CDR1 MGHDK and CDR2 SYGVNS come from the germline V gene. CDR3 bases: TGTGCCAGCAGTGACGGTAACGCCCGGGTCCAAGAGACCCAGTACTTC. This codes for CASSDGNARVQETQYF.

The chain uses TRBV5-4 and TRBJ1-1; tentative D call: TRBD1 (5 bases). This CDR3 comprises 13 residues. Germline lookup yields CDR1 SGHNT and CDR2 YYREEE (reference sequence). V was cut by 5 bases and J by 4 bases, with 12 bases left in between. The CDR3 coding sequence is TGTGCCAGCAGAGTGTCGGGGGGCACTGAAGCTTTCTTT. It codes for CASRVSGGTEAFF.

The rearrangement uses TRBV7-6 and TRBJ2-7; D is perhaps TRBD1 (6 bases). This CDR3 has 14 residues. V lost 6 bases and J lost 2, with 14 bases in between. Germline V gene data show CDR1 as SGHVS and CDR2 as FNYEAQ. The CDR3 spells CASSSLTGPYEQYF. For the CDR3, the DNA is TGTGCCAGCAGTTCTCTGACAGGACCCTACGAGCAGTACTTC. The full variable domain, its missing parts supplied by reference TRBV7-6 and TRBJ2-7, is GAGVSQSPRYKVTKRGQDVALRCDPISGHVSLYWYRQALGQGPEFLTYFNYEAQQDKSGLPNDRFSAERPEGSISTLTIQRTEQRDSAMYRCASSSLTGPYEQYFGPGTRLTVT.

The CDR3 region has the DNA TGCGCCAGCAGTTCAAACCCGACAGGGGATGGGGCCAACGTCCTGACTTTC. It yields the protein CASSSNPTGDGANVLTF. J is TRBJ2-6 and V is TRBV5-1, with TRBD1 matching over 8 bases. Per the germline V gene, CDR1 is SGHRS and CDR2 is YFSETQ. The ends lost 5 bases at V and 3 bases at J; junction bases unmatched: 10. The CDR3 totals 17 residues.

This chain links TRBV19 with TRBJ2-7; no definite D call. The CDR3 runs to 15 residues. Germline CDR1 is LNHDA and CDR2 is SQIVND (reference sequence). Trimming took off 3 bases at V and 4 bases at J, with 16 bases between the two ends. The CDR3 loop is CASSIAPRPVYEQYF. CDR3 nucleotide sequence: TGTGCCAGTAGTATCGCACCCCGTCCCGTTTACGAGCAGTACTTC.

The chain links TRBV10-3 to TRBJ1-1, with D maybe TRBD1 (5 bases). CDR3 length equals 14 residues. CDR1 and CDR2 (germline): ENHRY, SYGVKD. The V and J ends lost 6 bases and 4 bases respectively, with 15 bases between them. CDR3 region: CAIRVLQGSTEAFF. The CDR3 DNA reads as TGTGCCATCAGAGTCCTTCAGGGAAGCACTGAAGCTTTCTTT.

In DNA form, the CDR3 reads TGCGCCAGCAGCCCGGGGACCCAGCGGTACTTCTACGAGCAGTACTTC. Translated: CASSPGTQRYFYEQYF. The chain has TRBV4-1 and TRBJ2-7, with D possibly called TRBD1 or TRBD2 (5 bases each). V was cut by 4 bases and J by 3 bases, with 19 bases left in between. There are 16 residues in the CDR3. Germline lookup yields CDR1 MGHRA and CDR2 YSYEKL.

The CDR3 loop reads CASSLFAGTSGRYEQYF. The CDR3 nucleotides read TGTGCCAGCAGTTTATTCGCCGGGACTAGCGGGAGGTACGAGCAGTACTTC. V and J are TRBV28 and TRBJ2-7; 15 bases line up with TRBD2. V was pared by 1 base and J by 4 bases, with 5 bases of the junction left unmatched. Germline values: CDR1 MDHEN, CDR2 SYDVKM. The CDR3 covers 17 residues.

This sequence joins TRBV19 and TRBJ1-5; D not resolved. Looked up from germline, CDR1 is LNHDA and CDR2 is SQIVND (reference sequence). V was shortened by 6 bases and J by 3 bases, with 15 bases between the two germline ends. CDR3 length: 15 residues. The CDR3 DNA reads as TGTGCCAGTAGACCCGGCGGGCAGCTCAATCAGCCCCAGCATTTT. This sequence encodes CASRPGGQLNQPQHF.

This clone has just one count. CDR3 in DNA: TGTGCCAGCAGCTTTGAGACTAGCTTACAAAATGAGCAGTTCTTC. Amino acids: CASSFETSLQNEQFF. The chain carries TRBV5-6 and TRBJ2-1; 7 nucleotides align to TRBD2. The junction had 9 bases not matched to a gene; V was cut back by 2 bases and J by 7 bases. This CDR3 spans 15 amino acids. The germline gives CDR1 SGHDT, CDR2 YYEEEE.

The J gene is TRBJ2-7, the V gene TRBV19; D may correspond to TRBD1 or TRBD2 (6 bases each). Trimming pared 8 bases from V and 2 bases from J, leaving 19 bases between. CDR3 length: 15 amino acids. The germline V gene has CDR1 LNHDA and CDR2 SQIVND (reference sequence). CDR3 DNA sequence: TGTGCCAGTTCCTTGAGGGGGGCGACCACCTACGAGCAGTACTTC. Translated: CASSLRGATTYEQYF.

This sequence joins TRBV6-1 and TRBJ1-5; the D gene is possibly TRBD1 (5 bases). Trimming pared 3 bases from V and 2 bases from J, leaving 11 bases between. Looked up from germline, CDR1 is MNHNS and CDR2 is SASEGT. The CDR3 has 15 residues. The CDR3 DNA reads TGTGCCAGCAGTGATGGGGGTCTACGCAATCAGCCCCAGCATTTT. It yields the protein CASSDGGLRNQPQHF.

V is TRBV27 and J is TRBJ2-2; possibly TRBD1 for D (5 bases). Germline lookup yields CDR1 MNHEY and CDR2 SMNVEV (reference sequence). The CDR3 spans 14 residues. Trimming left V 4 bases short and J 6 bases short, with 12 bases between. CDR3 nucleotide sequence: TGTGCCAGCAGTTACCAACAGGACCCCGGGGAGCTGTTTTTT. This translates into CASSYQQDPGELFF.

The chain recombines TRBV6-5 with TRBJ2-3; D call uncertain. V was cut by 6 bases and J by 0 bases, with 13 bases left in between. From germline, CDR1 is MNHEY and CDR2 SVGAGI. The CDR3 covers 15 residues. The chain's CDR3 is CASSSRGSSTDTQYF. The DNA for the CDR3 is TGTGCCAGCAGCTCCCGTGGGTCTAGCACAGATACGCAGTATTTT.

This chain links TRBV28 with TRBJ2-1, with a weak D call TRBD2 (6 bases). The V gene lost 6 bases and the J gene lost 4 bases, with 10 bases spanning the gap. CDR1 is MDHEN, CDR2 SYDVKM, per germline. The CDR3 loop spans 13 amino acids. This CDR3 is CASSPGVYNEQFF. CDR3 DNA: TGTGCCAGCAGCCCGGGGGTGTACAATGAGCAGTTCTTC.